The 30 T cell receptor beta chains in this list originate from one sample, sequenced in a study of blood T cell repertoires in COVID-19 (dated by TCRdb to 2018 to 2020). Library method: the immunoSEQ multiplex PCR assay. The table comes from immuneACCESS by way of TCRdb, which keeps in-frame sequences with V and J called. Part of the clones is missing from these tables; in studies checked, under half for an unresolved V gene and the rest for unknown reasons. The sample contains approximately 210,000 clones, approximately 80% of them found a single time. The ten largest clones add up to roughly a fifth of the sample. The sequenced sample consisted of peripheral blood. The receptor set was obtained from a human donor in a cohort sampled during active COVID-19.

This clone was counted once. This rearrangement joins TRBV5-1 to TRBJ2-2, with D possibly TRBD1 on 5 matching bases. The CDR3 spans 15 residues. V gave up 3 bases and J gave up 3 bases, with 12 bases separating them. The germline gives CDR1 SGHRS, CDR2 YFSETQ. In nucleotides, the CDR3 is TGCGCCAGCAGCTGGAAGGGGTCCGACACCGGGGAGCTGTTTTTT. Residues: CASSWKGSDTGELFF.

This clone is a singleton in its sample. V is TRBV6-1 and J is TRBJ2-1, with 11 nucleotides matching TRBD2. This CDR3 comprises 18 residues. Germline trimming cut 3 bases from V and 9 bases from J; bases unmatched to any gene: 16. The V gene's germline CDR1 is MNHNS and CDR2 SASEGT. The CDR3 DNA is TGTGCCAGCAGTGACGCTTGGGGACTAGCGGCCTGGGATACTGAGCAGTTCTTC. Translating it yields CASSDAWGLAAWDTEQFF.

CDR3 sequence (DNA): TGTGCCAGCAGCCCAACATCATTAGCGGGAGCTTCCGGGGAGCTGTTTTTT. Its protein product is CASSPTSLAGASGELFF. This chain joins TRBV11-3 and TRBJ2-2, with 9 bases fitting TRBD2. Per germline, CDR1 SGHNT and CDR2 YENEEA. CDR3 length equals 17 residues. J was trimmed by 6 bases and V by 5 bases; bases with no gene match: 13.

This clone was observed once. V and J are TRBV9 and TRBJ2-3; D remains ambiguous. Germline V gives CDR1 SGDLS, CDR2 YYNGEE. V lost 0 bases to trimming and J lost 0 bases, with 11 bases between them. This CDR3 is built from 16 residues. In DNA form, the CDR3 reads TGTGCCAGCAGCGTAGGCGCTATGACTAGCACAGATACGCAGTATTTT. It is translated as CASSVGAMTSTDTQYF.

The chain uses TRBV7-9 and TRBJ1-2, with 7 bases identical to TRBD1. With V trimmed by 5 bases and J by 8 bases, 17 bases remained unmatched. From germline, CDR1 is SEHNR and CDR2 FQNEAQ (reference sequence). The CDR3 is 16 residues long. CDR3 bases: TGTGCCAGCAGCCGCGCCGCAGGACAGGCTGCTATCGGCTACACCTTC. Encoded protein: CASSRAAGQAAIGYTF. The full variable domain, in which reference TRBV7-9 and TRBJ1-2 provide the parts outside the CDR3, is DTGVSQNPRHKITKRGQNVTFRCDPISEHNRLYWYRQTLGQGPEFLTYFQNEAQLEKSRLLSDRFSAERPKGSFSTLEIQRTEQGDSAMYLCASSRAAGQAAIGYTFGSGTRLTVV.

This chain links TRBV5-1 with TRBJ2-2, with a possible D match to TRBD2 (5 bases). This CDR3 spans 14 amino acids. Germline lookup yields CDR1 SGHRS and CDR2 YFSETQ. V lost 4 bases, J lost 11 bases, and 18 bases lay in between. The CDR3 sequence: CASSLPQRPVELFF. CDR3 coding DNA: TGCGCCAGCAGCCTGCCGCAGCGGCCGGTCGAGCTGTTTTTT.

The rearrangement uses TRBV7-9 and TRBJ2-3; D is uncertain. The CDR3 contains 16 residues. The germline CDR1 and CDR2 sequences are SEHNR and FQNEAQ (reference sequence). Trimming removed 3 bases at V and 2 bases at J, with 15 bases between. CDR3 nucleotides: TGTGCCAGCAGCTTGTTGGGCAGGCGTTCCACAGATACGCAGTATTTT. Translated: CASSLLGRRSTDTQYF.

This rearrangement joins TRBV9 to TRBJ2-1, with a possible D match to TRBD2 (6 bases). Trimming shortened V by 0 bases and J by 9 bases, and 7 bases separated the two germline ends. CDR1 SGDLS and CDR2 YYNGEE come from the germline V gene. There are 12 residues in the CDR3. The DNA of the CDR3 is TGTGCCAGCAGCGTAGTGGGGGGTGAGCAGTTCTTC. Translating it yields CASSVVGGEQFF.

The chain uses TRBV12-5 and TRBJ1-2; D is undetermined. The germline V gene encodes CDR1 LGHNT and CDR2 FRNRAP. V lost 9 bases, J lost 1 base, and 6 bases lay in between. The CDR3 sequence is 11 residues long. The CDR3 coding sequence is TGTGCTAGCTACCTTAACTATGGCTACACCTTC. This encodes CASYLNYGYTF.

The gene calls are TRBV28 and TRBJ1-2, with 7 positions matching TRBD1. CDR1 is MDHEN, CDR2 SYDVKM, per germline. The CDR3 has 13 amino acids. J was trimmed by 3 bases and V by 7 bases; bases with no gene match: 5. The CDR3 spells CASISGTDYGYTF. The CDR3 DNA sequence: TGTGCCAGCATTTCCGGGACAGACTATGGCTACACCTTC.

The V and J genes are TRBV9 and TRBJ2-2; 8 bases align to TRBD2. Germline V lookup: CDR1 SGDLS, CDR2 YYNGEE. The J segment lost 8 bases and the V segment lost 4 bases, leaving 7 bases of the junction unmatched. This CDR3 is built from 14 residues. In nucleotides, the CDR3 is TGTGCCAGCAGCCCCCGGACTAGCTGGGGGGAGCTGTTTTTT. Its translation: CASSPRTSWGELFF. Full variable domain (remainder filled in from reference TRBV9 and TRBJ2-2): DSGVTQTPKHLITATGQRVTLRCSPRSGDLSVYWYQQSLDQGLQFLIQYYNGEERAKGNILERFSAQQFPDLHSELNLSSLELGDSALYFCASSPRTSWGELFFGEGSRLTVL.

The sample holds a few counts of this clone. The V and J genes are TRBV3-1 (or the pseudogene TRBV3-2) and TRBJ1-3; a weak D match, TRBD1 (5 bases). Germline V gives CDR1 LGHDT, CDR2 YNNKEL (reference sequence). The ends were cut back, 4 bases at V and 4 bases at J, with 17 bases in the middle. CDR3 length: 16 amino acids. CDR3 protein: CASSPQGGGWGNTIYF. The DNA for the CDR3 is TGTGCCAGCAGCCCCCAGGGTGGCGGCTGGGGAAACACCATATATTTT.

J is TRBJ2-2 and V is TRBV5-5, with D maybe TRBD2 (6 bases). Deletions cut 4 bases from V and 2 bases from J, with 12 bases between. CDR3 length: 15 residues. The germline CDR1 and CDR2 sequences are SGHKS and YYEKEE (reference sequence). The CDR3 sequence is CASSTGVINTGELFF. In DNA form, the CDR3 reads TGTGCCAGCAGCACGGGGGTTATAAACACCGGGGAGCTGTTTTTT.

V gene TRBV28 combines with J gene TRBJ1-2; D uncertain. In germline, CDR1 is MDHEN, CDR2 SYDVKM. V was shortened by 6 bases and J by 5 bases, with 10 bases between the two germline ends. This CDR3 has 12 residues. The CDR3 is CASSPRFYGYTF. Written as DNA, the CDR3 is TGTGCCAGCAGCCCGAGGTTTTATGGCTACACCTTC.

In the case of this clone: At one of its ends the junction is not consistent with the germline gene, which may arise from a read error. This chain joins TRBV2 and TRBJ2-7; a weak D match, TRBD1 (5 bases). The CDR3 loop spans 11 amino acids. Germline V gene data show CDR1 as SNHLY and CDR2 as FYNNEI. Here the CDR3 DNA reads TGTGCCAGCAGTGAAGTAACAGGTCCTAGTTTC. Translation gives CASSEVTGPSF.

The rearrangement joins TRBV5-8 to TRBJ2-1, with D unclear. From germline, CDR1 is SGHTS and CDR2 YDEGEE. CDR3 length equals 15 residues. V lost 1 base, J lost 5 bases, and 13 bases lay in between. CDR3 DNA: TGTGCCAGCAGCTTGTATGGTTACAGCCACAATGAGCAGTTCTTC. It translates to CASSLYGYSHNEQFF.

V and J are TRBV6-1 and TRBJ1-1, with D possibly TRBD1 on 6 matching bases. With 2 bases removed from V and 5 bases from J, the gap between germline ends came to 15 bases. Germline V lookup: CDR1 MNHNS, CDR2 SASEGT. CDR3 length: 15 amino acids. This chain's CDR3 is CASSEFLQGGTEAFF. CDR3 sequence (DNA): TGTGCCAGCAGTGAATTCTTACAGGGTGGGACTGAAGCTTTCTTT.

J is TRBJ2-3 and V is TRBV30; the D is unclear. CDR1 is GTSNPN and CDR2 is SVGIG in the germline V gene (reference sequence). The V and J ends lost 2 bases and 5 bases respectively, with 5 bases between them. The CDR3 extends over 11 amino acids. The CDR3 here is CAWSSVDTQYF. The CDR3 DNA sequence: TGTGCCTGGAGTTCTGTAGATACGCAGTATTTT.

The CDR3 spells CASSAGQIKHYEQYF. The DNA of the CDR3 is TGTGCCAGCAGTGCGGGACAGATAAAGCACTACGAGCAGTACTTC. The V gene is TRBV2, the J gene TRBJ2-7, with 7 bases aligning to TRBD1. The CDR3 consists of 15 residues. Losses at the gene ends were 4 bases for V and 3 bases for J; bases not matched to a gene: 9. The germline V gene encodes CDR1 SNHLY and CDR2 FYNNEI.

This clone was recorded once. V is TRBV5-1 and J is TRBJ2-7; 7 nucleotides match TRBD1. The CDR3 loop spans 13 amino acids. V was clipped by 4 bases and J by 3 bases; unmatched bases: 4. Germline V gives CDR1 SGHRS, CDR2 YFSETQ. The CDR3 loop reads CASSRGTDYEQYV. CDR3 DNA sequence: TGCGCCAGCAGCCGTGGGACAGACTACGAGCAGTACGTC.

The V call is TRBV7-2, the J call TRBJ2-1; 7 nucleotides match TRBD1. With 3 bases clipped from V and 4 bases from J, the junction kept 0 bases outside the gene matches. The CDR3 runs 13 residues. Germline-derived CDR1 and CDR2 are SGHTA and FQGNSA. The DNA of the CDR3 is TGTGCCAGCAGCTTGGGACAGTACAATGAGCAGTTCTTC. Protein sequence: CASSLGQYNEQFF.

The chain couples TRBV5-6 to TRBJ1-2; 7 bases line up with TRBD1. The CDR3 runs to 17 residues. Germline V gene sequence: CDR1 SGHDT, CDR2 YYEEEE. J gave up 5 bases and V 0 bases, and 13 bases lay outside the gene matches. CDR3 coding DNA: TGTGCCAGCAGCTTGGGCGACAGGGACGTTGGGGCATATGGCTACACCTTC. As protein: CASSLGDRDVGAYGYTF.

This clone was observed a few times. V is TRBV6-1 and J is TRBJ1-5; D call uncertain. The length of the CDR3 is 13 residues. Germline V gene data show CDR1 as MNHNS and CDR2 as SASEGT. V was pared by 0 bases and J by 10 bases, with 10 bases between. DNA of the CDR3: TGTGCCAGCAGTGAAGCTAGCCGGGGACCCCAGCATTTT. It yields the protein CASSEASRGPQHF.

The CDR3 region is CASSSGSEAFF. CDR3 DNA: TGCGCCAGCAGCTCGGGGTCTGAAGCTTTCTTT. This chain joins TRBV4-1 and TRBJ1-1; D remains unclear. The V end lost 5 bases, the J end lost 6 bases, and 7 bases lay between the germline ends. The CDR3 is 11 residues long. CDR1 is MGHRA, CDR2 YSYEKL, per germline.

The V gene is TRBV18, the J gene TRBJ1-5; unclear D gene. The CDR3 is made up of 14 amino acids. The V and J ends lost 3 bases and 4 bases respectively, with 10 bases between them. Germline lookup yields CDR1 KGHSH and CDR2 LQKENI. The CDR3 region is CASSPIRENQPQHF. CDR3 sequence (DNA): TGTGCCAGCTCACCTATTAGGGAGAATCAGCCCCAGCATTTT.

V gene TRBV6-2 or TRBV6-3 combines with J gene TRBJ1-5, with a possible D match to TRBD1 (6 bases). The V end lost 4 bases, the J end lost 3 bases, and 10 bases lay between the germline ends. Germline loops: CDR1 MNHEY, CDR2 SVGEGT. The CDR3 is 14 residues long. The CDR3 region is CASSFRGHNQPQHF. CDR3 bases: TGTGCCAGCAGTTTCAGGGGACACAATCAGCCCCAGCATTTT.

This chain links TRBV29-1 with TRBJ1-1; D call uncertain. This CDR3 is built from 10 residues. Germline V gene sequence: CDR1 SQVTM, CDR2 ANQGSEA. V gave up 7 bases and J gave up 6 bases, with 9 bases separating them. CDR3 in DNA: TGCAGCGGAACCGGTCCTGAAGCTTTCTTT. This codes for CSGTGPEAFF. Together with reference TRBV29-1 and TRBJ1-1, the CDR3 gives the full variable domain: SAVISQKPSRDICQRGTSLTIQCQVDSQVTMMFWYRQQPGQSLTLIATANQGSEATYESGFVIDKFPISRPNLTFSTLTVSNMSPEDSSIYLCSGTGPEAFFGQGTRLTVV.

The V and J genes are TRBV5-5 and TRBJ1-3; D may be TRBD1 (5 bases). CDR1 and CDR2 (germline): SGHKS, YYEKEE (reference sequence). The CDR3 covers 15 residues. With 3 bases removed from V and 0 bases from J, the gap between germline ends came to 10 bases. In nucleotides, the CDR3 is TGTGCCAGCAGCTCACAGGTTCTCTCTGGAAACACCATATATTTT. It codes for CASSSQVLSGNTIYF.

The J gene is TRBJ2-3, the V gene TRBV7-9; D unresolved. CDR1 is SEHNR, CDR2 FQNEAQ, per germline (reference sequence). This CDR3 is built from 14 residues. Deletions cut 7 bases from V and 0 bases from J, with 11 bases between. In nucleotides, the CDR3 is TGTGCCAGCATACTGGGCCTTAGCACAGATACGCAGTATTTT. This codes for CASILGLSTDTQYF.

The rearrangement joins TRBV5-5 to TRBJ1-2; 9 positions agree with TRBD1. The CDR3 covers 13 residues. Germline V gives CDR1 SGHKS, CDR2 YYEKEE (reference sequence). The V gene end was trimmed by 4 bases and the J gene end by 6 bases; junction bases not matched to a gene: 4. The CDR3 DNA follows: TGTGCCAGCAGCCCGGGGACAGGGAATGGCTACACCTTC. This sequence encodes CASSPGTGNGYTF.